A single sample is the source of the 15 T cell receptor beta chains below, sequenced in a study of CD8+ T cells in alopecia areata. RNA was isolated and reverse transcribed to cDNA, the sequencing template. Assay: immunoSEQ multiplex PCR; the TCRdb copy retains only in-frame clones and omits some. The table includes some 100,000 clones, roughly two fifths detected once. Sequencing was done on a sample of CD4+ T cells sorted from blood. The source is a human donor with alopecia areata.

The V gene is TRBV7-2, the J gene TRBJ2-7; D may be TRBD1 (6 bases). The V end was cut by 1 base, the J end by 4 bases, with 14 bases between. The CDR3 runs to 15 residues. Germline CDR1 SGHTA, CDR2 FQGNSA. As DNA, the CDR3 is TGTGCCAGCAGCTTAGGGGGGCAGATAGCATACGAGCAGTACTTC. This sequence encodes CASSLGGQIAYEQYF.

The genes are TRBV29-1 and TRBJ1-2; TRBD1 matches 8 bases. Germline V gives CDR1 SQVTM, CDR2 ANQGSEA. The ends lost 7 bases at V and 2 bases at J; junction bases unmatched: 12. The CDR3 covers 15 residues. In DNA form, the CDR3 reads TGCAGCGCTTTGGACAGGGTAGGGTCAAACTATGGCTACACCTTC. This translates into CSALDRVGSNYGYTF.

V and J are TRBV28 and TRBJ2-7, with 8 bases identical to TRBD1. This CDR3 is 15 amino acids long. The J segment lost 7 bases and the V segment lost 0 bases, leaving 8 bases of the junction unmatched. CDR1 is MDHEN, CDR2 SYDVKM, per germline. CDR3 nucleotide sequence: TGTGCCAGCAGTTTATGGAGGCAGGGGGCGCGAGAGCAGTACTTC. Its translation is CASSLWRQGAREQYF.

This clone was counted a few times. The chain uses TRBV7-9 and TRBJ2-2; D not certain. V gave up 1 base and J gave up 4 bases, with 10 bases separating them. CDR3 length equals 15 residues. CDR1 and CDR2 (germline): SEHNR, FQNEAQ (reference sequence). The CDR3 here is CASSLEEGLTGELFF. The CDR3 nucleotides are TGTGCCAGCAGCTTAGAGGAAGGTCTCACCGGGGAGCTGTTTTTT.

CDR3 coding DNA: TGTGCCAGCAGTTATCGACCCTCTGGGGCCAACGTCCTGACTTTC. This encodes CASSYRPSGANVLTF. The V and J genes are TRBV6-6 and TRBJ2-6; no reliable D call. CDR3 size: 15 residues. Germline V CDR1 and CDR2: MNHNY, SVGAGI (reference sequence). V lost 3 bases and J lost 0, with 6 bases in between.

This sequence joins TRBV18 and TRBJ2-1; 14 bases line up with TRBD2. The germline CDR1 and CDR2 sequences are KGHSH and LQKENI. CDR3 length: 18 amino acids. The junction had 7 bases not matched to a gene; V was cut back by 0 bases and J by 6 bases. CDR3 sequence reads: CASSPPYRTSGRINEQFF. The CDR3 bases are TGTGCCAGCTCACCACCGTATCGGACTAGCGGGAGGATCAATGAGCAGTTCTTC.

A few counts support this clone. The genes are TRBV28 and TRBJ2-1; TRBD1 might be the D (5 bases). Germline V CDR1 and CDR2: MDHEN, SYDVKM. Trimming took 8 bases from V and 4 from J, leaving 21 bases between them. The CDR3 runs to 16 residues. CDR3 in amino acids: CASVGAKTQPYNEQFF. In nucleotides, the CDR3 is TGTGCCAGCGTTGGGGCAAAGACTCAACCTTACAATGAGCAGTTCTTC. Full variable domain (outside the CDR3, taken from reference TRBV28 and TRBJ2-1): DVKVTQSSRYLVKRTGEKVFLECVQDMDHENMFWYRQDPGLGLRLIYFSYDVKMKEKGDIPEGYSVSREKKERFSLILESASTNQTSMYLCASVGAKTQPYNEQFFGPGTRLTVL.

The rearrangement links TRBV19 to TRBJ2-7; D remains unclear. Germline V lookup: CDR1 LNHDA, CDR2 SQIVND (reference sequence). There are 13 residues in the CDR3. Trimming cost V 8 bases and J 0 bases, with 11 bases left between them. The CDR3 nucleotides are TGTGCCAGTTGCAGCCGAAGCTCCTACGAGCAGTACTTC. Amino acid sequence: CASCSRSSYEQYF.

CDR3 loop: CAWSDFGYEQYF. The CDR3, as DNA: TGTGCCTGGAGTGACTTCGGGTACGAGCAGTACTTC. The gene calls are TRBV30 and TRBJ2-7; D gene unclear. The V end lost 1 base, the J end lost 4 bases, and 8 bases lay between the germline ends. The CDR3 runs 12 residues. Per germline, CDR1 GTSNPN and CDR2 SVGIG (reference sequence). The complete variable domain, with remaining parts taken from reference TRBV30 and TRBJ2-7, reads SQTIHQWPATLVQPVGSPLSLECTVEGTSNPNLYWYRQAAGRGLQLLFYSVGIGQISSEVPQNLSASRPQDRQFILSSKKLLLSDSGFYLCAWSDFGYEQYFGPGTRLTVT.

This clone was recorded once. The V and J genes are TRBV28 and TRBJ2-4, with D perhaps matching TRBD1 (6 bases). V lost 5 bases, J lost 5 bases, and 10 bases lay in between. Germline V CDR1 and CDR2: MDHEN, SYDVKM. The length of the CDR3 is 13 residues. The CDR3: CASSRAGENIQYF. CDR3 in DNA: TGTGCCAGCAGTAGGGCAGGGGAAAACATTCAGTACTTC.

This clone has a handful of counts. J is TRBJ2-7 and V is TRBV30; D is possibly TRBD2 (5 bases). Germline V gives CDR1 GTSNPN, CDR2 SVGIG (reference sequence). Trimming left V 2 bases short and J 6 bases short, with 11 bases between. The CDR3 has 12 amino acids. The CDR3 DNA reads as TGTGCCTGGAGTACGGGAACCCCCGAGCAGTACTTC. Its translation is CAWSTGTPEQYF.

The sample holds a few counts of this clone. The chain uses TRBV7-3 and TRBJ2-2; TRBD1 might be the D (5 bases). Germline V lookup: CDR1 SGHTA, CDR2 FQGTGA. V lost 2 bases to trimming and J lost 10 bases, with 11 bases between them. The CDR3 is 13 residues long. The CDR3, as DNA: TGTGCCAGCAGCTTATGGGGCTCGGAGGAGCTGTTTTTT. Translation gives CASSLWGSEELFF.

The chain has TRBV6-5 and TRBJ2-3; 7 nucleotides align to TRBD2. The CDR3 sequence is 14 residues long. Losses at the gene ends were 7 bases for V and 4 bases for J; bases not matched to a gene: 8. CDR1 and CDR2 (germline): MNHEY, SVGAGI. The CDR3: CASNRGRAADTQYF. The DNA of the CDR3 is TGTGCCAGCAATCGGGGGAGGGCGGCAGATACGCAGTATTTT.

The chain couples TRBV7-3 to TRBJ2-3; D remains ambiguous. This CDR3 is 13 amino acids long. Per germline, CDR1 SGHTA and CDR2 FQGTGA. V was trimmed by 0 bases and J by 4 bases, leaving 5 bases between them. The CDR3 DNA follows: TGTGCCAGCAGCTTAACGGTAGCAGATACGCAGTATTTT. Its translation: CASSLTVADTQYF.

This chain links TRBV7-2 with TRBJ2-5; D may be TRBD1 or TRBD2 (5 bases each). Deletions cut 4 bases from V and 5 bases from J, with 8 bases between. Germline lookup yields CDR1 SGHTA and CDR2 FQGNSA. The CDR3 loop spans 12 amino acids. CDR3 region: CASSWGWETQYF. The CDR3 DNA is TGTGCCAGCAGCTGGGGGTGGGAGACCCAGTACTTC.